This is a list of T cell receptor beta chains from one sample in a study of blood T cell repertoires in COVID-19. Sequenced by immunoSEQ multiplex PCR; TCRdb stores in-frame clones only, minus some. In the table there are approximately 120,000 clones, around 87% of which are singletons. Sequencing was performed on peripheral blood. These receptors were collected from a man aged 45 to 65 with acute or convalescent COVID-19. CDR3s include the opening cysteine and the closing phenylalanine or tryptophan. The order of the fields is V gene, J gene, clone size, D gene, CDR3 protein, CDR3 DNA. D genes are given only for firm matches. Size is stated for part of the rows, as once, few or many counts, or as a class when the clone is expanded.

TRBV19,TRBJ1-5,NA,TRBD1,CASIPTGGNQPQHF,TGTGCCAGTATTCCGACAGGGGGCAATCAGCCCCAGCATTTT
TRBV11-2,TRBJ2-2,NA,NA,CASSLGGTNTGELFF,TGTGCCAGCAGCTTAGGGGGCACGAACACCGGGGAGCTGTTTTTT
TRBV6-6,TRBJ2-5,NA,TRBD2,CASTPSGSIRETQYF,TGTGCCAGCACCCCGAGCGGGAGTATCAGAGAGACCCAGTACTTC
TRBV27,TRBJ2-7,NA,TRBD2,CASSFDGGSYEQYF,TGTGCCAGCAGTTTTGATGGCGGGAGCTACGAGCAGTACTTC
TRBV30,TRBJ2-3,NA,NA,CAVAARGRTDTQYF,TGTGCCGTGGCTGCCCGCGGCCGCACAGATACGCAGTATTTT
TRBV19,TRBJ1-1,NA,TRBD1,CASSAGTGNMNTEAFF,TGTGCCAGTAGTGCCGGGACAGGAAACATGAACACTGAAGCTTTCTTT
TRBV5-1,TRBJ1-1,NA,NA,CASRSGWNTEAFF,TGCGCCAGCAGATCAGGATGGAACACTGAAGCTTTCTTT
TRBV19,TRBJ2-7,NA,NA,CASSPGSYEQYF,TGTGCCAGTAGTCCGGGCTCCTACGAGCAGTACTTC
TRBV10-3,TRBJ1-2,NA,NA,CAISEDSSYGYTF,TGTGCCATCAGTGAAGACTCGAGCTATGGCTACACCTTC
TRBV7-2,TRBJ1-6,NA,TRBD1,CASSRRVGQGFSYNSPLHF,TGTGCCAGCAGTCGTAGAGTGGGACAGGGTTTTTCCTATAATTCACCCCTCCACTTT
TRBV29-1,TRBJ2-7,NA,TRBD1,CSAGQGIPYEQYF,TGCAGCGCCGGACAGGGGATCCCCTACGAGCAGTACTTC
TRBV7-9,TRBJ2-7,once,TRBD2,CASSKRGLAGISFYEQYF,TGTGCCAGCAGCAAAAGGGGCCTAGCGGGCATTTCCTTCTACGAGCAGTACTTC
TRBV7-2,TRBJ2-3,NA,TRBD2,CASSRTSGTDTQYF,TGTGCCAGCAGCCGGACTAGCGGCACAGATACGCAGTATTTT
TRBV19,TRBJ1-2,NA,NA,CASSIIRRTLAYGYTF,TGTGCCAGTAGTATCATCCGGAGGACCTTGGCCTATGGCTACACCTTC
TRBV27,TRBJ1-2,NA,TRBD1,CASSFWDRDGYTF,TGTGCCAGCAGTTTTTGGGACAGGGACGGCTACACCTTC
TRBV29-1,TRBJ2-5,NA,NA,CSVQPSWETQYF,TGCAGCGTTCAGCCTAGTTGGGAGACCCAGTACTTC
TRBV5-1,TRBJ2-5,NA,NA,CASSGGGAEVAQYF,TGCGCCAGCAGTGGCGGAGGGGCCGAGGTGGCCCAGTACTTC
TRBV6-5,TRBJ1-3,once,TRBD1,CASRQGFGNTIYF,TGTGCCAGCCGACAGGGTTTTGGAAACACCATATATTTT
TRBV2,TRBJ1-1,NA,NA,CASSDVSSNTEAFF,TGTGCCAGCAGTGACGTTAGCTCAAACACTGAAGCTTTCTTT
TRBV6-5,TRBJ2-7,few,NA,CASSFRTSGYEQYF,TGTGCCAGCAGTTTCCGGACATCTGGCTACGAGCAGTACTTC
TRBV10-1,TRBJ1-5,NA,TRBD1,CAIGTGRNQPQHF,TGCGCCATCGGGACAGGGCGAAATCAGCCCCAGCATTTT
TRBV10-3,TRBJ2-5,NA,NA,CAISPLSQGAGETQYF,TGTGCCATCAGCCCTCTCAGTCAGGGTGCCGGGGAGACCCAGTACTTC
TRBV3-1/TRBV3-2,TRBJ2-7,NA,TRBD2,CASRLAGAYEQYF,TGTGCCAGCAGACTAGCGGGAGCCTACGAGCAGTACTTC
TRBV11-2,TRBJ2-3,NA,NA,CANNADTQYF,TGTGCCAACAACGCAGATACGCAGTATTTT
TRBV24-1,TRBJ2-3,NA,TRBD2,CATSDLTSGDTDTQYF,TGTGCCACCAGTGATTTGACTAGCGGGGACACAGATACGCAGTATTTT
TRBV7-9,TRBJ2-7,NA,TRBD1,CASNRDSSYEQYF,TGTGCCAGCAACCGGGACAGTTCCTACGAGCAGTACTTC
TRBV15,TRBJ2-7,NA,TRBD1,CATSRTGPKHYEQYF,TGTGCCACCAGCCGGACAGGCCCAAAACATTACGAGCAGTACTTC
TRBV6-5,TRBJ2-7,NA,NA,CASRKHRTGVEQYF,TGTGCCAGCCGCAAACATCGAACGGGGGTCGAGCAGTACTTC
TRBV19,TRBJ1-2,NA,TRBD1,CASSTPGQGASYGYTF,TGTGCCAGTAGTACCCCGGGACAGGGGGCTTCCTATGGCTACACCTTC
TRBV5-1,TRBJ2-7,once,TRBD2,CASSLAGLAASYEQYF,TGCGCCAGCAGCTTGGCCGGACTAGCGGCCTCCTACGAGCAGTACTTC
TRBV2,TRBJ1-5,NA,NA,CASRGGGSNQPQHF,TGTGCCAGCAGGGGGGGTGGTAGCAATCAGCCCCAGCATTTT
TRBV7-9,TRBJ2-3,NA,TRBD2,CASSQLTSGRRDTQYF,TGTGCCAGCAGCCAACTGACTAGCGGGAGGAGAGATACGCAGTATTTT
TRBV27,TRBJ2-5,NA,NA,CASTAKGLDSYQETQYF,TGTGCCAGCACCGCCAAGGGGCTCGACAGTTACCAAGAGACCCAGTACTTC